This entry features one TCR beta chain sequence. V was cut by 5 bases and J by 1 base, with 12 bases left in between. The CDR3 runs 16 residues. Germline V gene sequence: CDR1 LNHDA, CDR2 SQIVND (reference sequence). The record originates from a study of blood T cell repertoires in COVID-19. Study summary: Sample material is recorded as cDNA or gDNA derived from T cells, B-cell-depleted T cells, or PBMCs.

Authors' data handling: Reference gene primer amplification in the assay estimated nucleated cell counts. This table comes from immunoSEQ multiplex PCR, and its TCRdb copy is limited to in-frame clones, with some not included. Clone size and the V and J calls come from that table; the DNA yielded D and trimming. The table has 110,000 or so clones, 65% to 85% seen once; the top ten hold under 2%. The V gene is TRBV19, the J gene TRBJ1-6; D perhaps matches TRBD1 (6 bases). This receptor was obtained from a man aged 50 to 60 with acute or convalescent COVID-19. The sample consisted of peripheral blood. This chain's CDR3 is CASSAQGSSYNSPLHF. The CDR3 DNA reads TGTGCCAGTAGTGCACAGGGTTCGTCCTATAATTCACCCCTCCACTTT. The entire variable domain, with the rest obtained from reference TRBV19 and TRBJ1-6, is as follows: DGGITQSPKYLFRKEGQNVTLSCEQNLNHDAMYWYRQDPGQGLRLIYYSQIVNDFQKGDIAEGYSVSREKKESFPLTVTSAQKNPTAFYLCASSAQGSSYNSPLHFGNGTRLTVT.